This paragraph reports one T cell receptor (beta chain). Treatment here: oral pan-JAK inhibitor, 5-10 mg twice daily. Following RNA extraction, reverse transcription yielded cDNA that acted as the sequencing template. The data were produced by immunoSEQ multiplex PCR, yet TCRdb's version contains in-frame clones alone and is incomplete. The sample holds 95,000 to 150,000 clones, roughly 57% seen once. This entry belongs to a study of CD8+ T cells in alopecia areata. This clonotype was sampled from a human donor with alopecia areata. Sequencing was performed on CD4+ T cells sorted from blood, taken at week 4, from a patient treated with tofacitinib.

CDR3 nucleotides: TGCGCCAGCAGCCAACAGGGGGCGGTGGTCGGGGAGACCCAGTACTTC. This sequence encodes CASSQQGAVVGETQYF. The V call is TRBV4-1, the J call TRBJ2-5; 8 bases match TRBD1. The CDR3 loop spans 16 amino acids. With V trimmed by 2 bases and J by 5 bases, 10 bases remained unmatched. The germline V gene encodes CDR1 MGHRA and CDR2 YSYEKL.